This TCR beta chain was identified in a study of blood T cell repertoires in COVID-19. Before being deemed recovered, Cohort 3 donors had two negative PCRs, clearance, or symptom resolution. Repertoires were generated with immunoSEQ multiplex PCR, while TCRdb's copy carries only in-frame clones and drops some. The data show over 250,000 clones, around nine tenths seen once. The sequenced sample consisted of PBMCs or T cells enriched from blood (not recorded which). The source of this sequence is a woman under 30 who had recovered from COVID-19.

In DNA form, the CDR3 reads TGTGCCATCAGCTCAAGATTCGGAAAACTGTTTTTT. Translated: CAISSRFGKLFF. V is TRBV10-3 and J is TRBJ1-4; no clear D gene. V gave up 6 bases and J gave up 10 bases, with 12 bases separating them. Germline loops: CDR1 ENHRY, CDR2 SYGVKD. CDR3 length equals 12 residues.